Presented here are 18 T cell receptor beta chains from one specimen sequenced in a study of vaccination effects on CD4 cells after COVID-19. With roughly 10 days of culture completed, CD4+ T cells were isolated. Profiling relied on immunoSEQ multiplex PCR, and the TCRdb table lists in-frame clones only, not all of them. The profile shows over 45,000 clones, over 60% of them singletons. Antigens of these TCRs are unknown. Sequencing used CD4+ T cells from PBMCs cultured without peptide, obtained before COVID-19 vaccination. Every receptor here comes from a human donor who received a COVID-19 vaccine.

This chain uses TRBV7-3 with TRBJ2-1; 8 positions agree with TRBD1. CDR1 is SGHTA and CDR2 is FQGTGA in the germline V gene. CDR3 length: 15 amino acids. The trim removed 3 bases at V and 7 bases at J, leaving 8 bases unmatched. The DNA of the CDR3 is TGTGCCAGCAGCTTCGGTCAGGGGGCGCTTAATGAGCAGTTCTTC. This sequence encodes CASSFGQGALNEQFF. Filled out from reference TRBV7-3 and TRBJ2-1, the complete variable domain reads GAGVSQTPSNKVTEKGKYVELRCDPISGHTALYWYRQSLGQGPEFLIYFQGTGAADDSGLPNDRFFAVRPEGSVSTLKIQRTERGDSAVYLCASSFGQGALNEQFFGPGTRLTVL.

The chain is built from TRBV6-6 and TRBJ1-1; 7 bases match TRBD1. The CDR3 is 15 amino acids. CDR1 is MNHNY, CDR2 SVGAGI, per germline (reference sequence). Unmatched junction bases numbered 8, after V lost 6 bases and J lost 1 base. The CDR3 region is CASSTTGASNTEAFF. The DNA for the CDR3 is TGTGCCAGCAGCACAACAGGGGCTTCGAACACTGAAGCTTTCTTT.

This clone was observed a handful of times. CDR3 loop: CASSSSGTGYIAGNTIYF. CDR3 coding DNA: TGCGCCAGCAGCTCCTCTGGGACAGGGTACATCGCTGGAAACACCATATATTTT. The chain is built from TRBV5-1 and TRBJ1-3, with 9 bases identical to TRBD1. Germline CDR1 is SGHRS and CDR2 is YFSETQ. The CDR3 sequence is 18 residues long. Losses at the gene ends were 3 bases for V and 2 bases for J; bases not matched to a gene: 12. The variable domain in full, with the rest retrieved from reference TRBV5-1 and TRBJ1-3, is KAGVTQTPRYLIKTRGQQVTLSCSPISGHRSVSWYQQTPGQGLQFLFEYFSETQRNKGNFPGRFSGRQFSNSRSEMNVSTLELGDSALYLCASSSSGTGYIAGNTIYFGEGSWLTVV.

In nucleotides, the CDR3 is TGCGCCAGCAGCTTGGGCCCGGTTGGAAACACCATATATTTT. This encodes CASSLGPVGNTIYF. The chain combines TRBV5-1 with TRBJ1-3; D is uncertain. Germline V gene data show CDR1 as SGHRS and CDR2 as YFSETQ. The CDR3 runs 14 residues. Trimming stripped 0 bases from V and 3 bases from J, with 7 bases between.

V usage is TRBV18 and J usage is TRBJ2-5; 8 bases agree with TRBD2. This CDR3 comprises 15 residues. Losses at the gene ends were 3 bases for V and 4 bases for J; bases not matched to a gene: 7. Germline V lookup: CDR1 KGHSH, CDR2 LQKENI. DNA for the CDR3: TGTGCCAGCTCACCGGGTAGCGGGGAGACAGAGACCCAGTACTTC. This gives the protein CASSPGSGETETQYF.

This chain uses TRBV7-9 with TRBJ1-4, with TRBD1 as a possible D gene (6 bases). The CDR3 has 15 amino acids. Trimming cost V 5 bases and J 4 bases, with 14 bases left between them. The V gene's germline CDR1 is SEHNR and CDR2 FQNEAQ (reference sequence). CDR3 amino acids: CASSARTDRNEKLFF. Here the CDR3 DNA reads TGTGCCAGCAGCGCAAGGACAGATCGTAATGAAAAACTGTTTTTT. The full variable domain, with the rest looked up from reference TRBV7-9 and TRBJ1-4, is DTGVSQNPRHKITKRGQNVTFRCDPISEHNRLYWYRQTLGQGPEFLTYFQNEAQLEKSRLLSDRFSAERPKGSFSTLEIQRTEQGDSAMYLCASSARTDRNEKLFFGSGTQLSVL.

This clone has only a few counts. The V gene is TRBV30, the J gene TRBJ1-4; D unclear. The CDR3 runs to 12 residues. Germline V gene sequence: CDR1 GTSNPN, CDR2 SVGIG (reference sequence). V gave up 4 bases and J gave up 8 bases, with 11 bases separating them. CDR3 bases: TGTGCCTGGAACAGAGGTGGGGAAAAACTGTTTTTT. It encodes CAWNRGGEKLFF.

This rearrangement joins TRBV28 to TRBJ2-5; TRBD2 aligns across 8 bases. After removal of 6 bases from V and 3 bases from J, the junction contained 15 bases not matched to a gene. This CDR3 contains 17 residues. CDR1 and CDR2 (germline): MDHEN, SYDVKM. CDR3 nucleotide sequence: TGTGCCAGCAGGGAACACAGAGCGGGGGCGTGGGAAGAGACCCAGTACTTC. Translated: CASREHRAGAWEETQYF.

The chain couples TRBV19 to TRBJ1-6, with 8 nucleotides matching TRBD1. The CDR3 runs to 13 residues. CDR1 and CDR2 (germline): LNHDA, SQIVND (reference sequence). Unmatched junction bases numbered 6, after V lost 8 bases and J lost 9 bases. CDR3 region: CASSPDRASPLHF. CDR3 nucleotides: TGTGCCAGTTCCCCGGACAGGGCTTCACCCCTCCACTTT.

The CDR3 protein is CASSSYVGEETQYF. CDR3 nucleotide sequence: TGTGCCAGCAGTTCCTATGTGGGTGAGGAGACCCAGTACTTC. The J gene is TRBJ2-5, the V gene TRBV3-1 (or the pseudogene TRBV3-2); no clear D. The ends were cut back, 6 bases at V and 5 bases at J, with 16 bases in the middle. The CDR3 has 14 amino acids. CDR1 is LGHDT and CDR2 is YNNKEL in the germline V gene (reference sequence).

The chain uses TRBV5-1 and TRBJ2-7, with a tentative D call TRBD2 (6 bases). The germline V gene encodes CDR1 SGHRS and CDR2 YFSETQ. CDR3 length: 14 amino acids. With 5 bases removed from V and 6 bases from J, the gap between germline ends came to 18 bases. CDR3 nucleotide sequence: TGCGCCAGCAGTCCACTTGGGACTGGTACCGAGCAGTACGTC. Translated, it gives CASSPLGTGTEQYV.

The V call is TRBV10-3, the J call TRBJ1-3; D is possibly TRBD1 (5 bases). Trimming took 10 bases from V and 0 from J, leaving 13 bases between them. The CDR3 runs to 14 residues. Germline CDR1 ENHRY, CDR2 SYGVKD. The CDR3 DNA follows: TGTGCCAGCGAAGACAGAAACTCTGGAAACACCATATATTTT. It yields the protein CASEDRNSGNTIYF.

The chain has TRBV5-1 and TRBJ2-3; 9 positions agree with TRBD1. From germline, CDR1 is SGHRS and CDR2 YFSETQ. The CDR3 is made up of 18 amino acids. V lost 4 bases and J lost 3; bases outside the gene matches: 15. The CDR3 region is CASSHTFIGTGQTDTQYF. DNA of the CDR3: TGCGCCAGCAGCCATACTTTTATAGGGACAGGGCAGACAGATACGCAGTATTTT.

The chain joins TRBV5-1 to TRBJ2-3; D is unresolved. V gave up 0 bases and J gave up 5 bases, with 4 bases separating them. In germline, CDR1 is SGHRS, CDR2 YFSETQ. This CDR3 comprises 12 residues. In DNA, the CDR3 is TGCGCCAGCAGCTTGGAGGGAGATACGCAGTATTTT. Its protein product is CASSLEGDTQYF.

This chain connects TRBV9 to TRBJ1-5, with D possibly being TRBD1 (5 bases). CDR3 size: 15 residues. CDR1 is SGDLS, CDR2 YYNGEE, per germline. V lost 3 bases and J lost 4, with 14 bases in between. The CDR3 region has the DNA TGTGCCAGCAGCGCACTGGGACGAATAAATCAGCCCCAGCATTTT. Protein product: CASSALGRINQPQHF.

The V and J genes are TRBV9 and TRBJ1-6; D uncertain. The ends were cut back, 0 bases at V and 0 bases at J, with 7 bases in the middle. The CDR3 has 16 residues. Germline loops: CDR1 SGDLS, CDR2 YYNGEE. In nucleotides, the CDR3 is TGTGCCAGCAGCGTAGCAAGGAGCTCCTATAATTCACCCCTCCACTTT. Translated, it gives CASSVARSSYNSPLHF.

This chain links TRBV2 with TRBJ2-3; no clear D gene. CDR1 and CDR2 from the germline V gene are SNHLY and FYNNEI. Trimming removed 4 bases from V and 3 bases from J, with 5 bases in between. CDR3 length: 12 amino acids. In nucleotides, the CDR3 is TGTGCCAGCAGTGTTGGTACAGATACGCAGTATTTT. This gives the protein CASSVGTDTQYF.

The V call is TRBV7-9, the J call TRBJ1-2, with no clear D. Germline assignment: CDR1 SEHNR and CDR2 FQNEAQ (reference sequence). The ends were cut back, 1 base at V and 8 bases at J, with 8 bases in the middle. This CDR3 has 12 amino acids. The CDR3 loop reads CASSLEEVGYTF. The DNA of the CDR3 is TGTGCCAGCAGCTTAGAAGAGGTGGGCTACACCTTC.